This TCR beta chain was found in a study of T cell repertoires in cytomegalovirus infection. Overall study: HLA-C-restricted CMV epitopes, recently identified, and well-studied HLA-B-restricted ones were used by the study. Public TCR beta signatures marked donors with CMV infection and the matching HLA.

Points on this clonotype: Its matching antigen is unknown.

TCRdb reanalysed the reads using MiXCR and keeps one entry per CDR3 protein. The sample yields hundreds of thousands of distinct CDR3 sequences, about a third seen once. Germline V gene sequence: CDR1 LNHNV, CDR2 YYDKDF (reference sequence). The CDR3 loop spans 16 amino acids. The ends were cut back, 1 base at V and 2 bases at J, with 15 bases in the middle. Findings of the study overall: Carriers of CMV and the relevant HLA type were discriminated by public TCR beta frequency. In two of eight donors, the top clonotype was HLA-C-restricted CMV-specific.

This sequence joins TRBV15 and TRBJ2-7; D could derive from TRBD1 or TRBD2 (5 bases each). The sequencing used cultured CD8+ T cells from PBMCs, collected from culture after CMV antigen stimulation. The sequence was obtained from a human donor in good health (CMV status not recorded). Some clones in this sample may be carry-over from other donors' samples. CDR3 sequence reads: CATSRVRTGPTYEQYF. In nucleotides, the CDR3 is TGTGCCACCAGCAGAGTGAGAACGGGGCCCACCTACGAGCAGTACTTC.